One and the same sample provided the 27 T cell receptor beta chains below, sequenced in a study of blood T cell repertoires in COVID-19. The data were produced by immunoSEQ multiplex PCR, yet TCRdb's version contains in-frame clones alone and is incomplete. Among approximately 70,000 clones, just over 90% were seen once, and the ten largest hold 4.5% to 5.5%. The sample was peripheral blood. All receptors come from a woman between 18 and 30 years old with acute or convalescent COVID-19.

This clone was counted between two and nine times. The V gene is TRBV3-1 (or the pseudogene TRBV3-2), the J gene TRBJ1-4; possibly TRBD1 for D (5 bases). CDR1 and CDR2 from the germline V gene are LGHDT and YNNKEL (reference sequence). This CDR3 region has 16 residues. V lost 1 base to trimming and J lost 6 bases, with 15 bases between them. The CDR3 sequence is CASSQGDRGFYEKLFF. CDR3 nucleotide sequence: TGTGCCAGCAGCCAAGGCGATCGGGGGTTCTATGAAAAACTGTTTTTT.

This chain uses TRBV6-5 with TRBJ1-2; D is ambiguous. The CDR3 extends over 12 amino acids. Germline CDR1 and CDR2: MNHEY and SVGAGI. Trimming left V 8 bases short and J 6 bases short, with 13 bases between. This chain's CDR3 is CASGLFSDGYTF. The DNA for the CDR3 is TGTGCCAGCGGGCTATTTTCTGATGGCTACACCTTC.

The CDR3 is CAWGSTNSNQPQHF. CDR3 nucleotide sequence: TGTGCCTGGGGCTCGACAAATAGCAATCAGCCCCAGCATTTT. The chain links TRBV30 to TRBJ1-5; the D is unclear. From germline, CDR1 is GTSNPN and CDR2 SVGIG (reference sequence). CDR3 length: 14 residues. V was pared by 5 bases and J by 0 bases, with 11 bases between.

The V gene is TRBV6-2 or TRBV6-3, the J gene TRBJ1-6, with D perhaps TRBD1 (5 bases). The germline gives CDR1 MNHEY, CDR2 SVGEGT. This CDR3 has 15 residues. V dropped 6 bases and J dropped 3 bases, with 12 bases sitting between them. In nucleotides, the CDR3 is TGTGCCAGCAGCTTTAGAGACAGCTATAATTCACCCCTCCACTTT. This encodes CASSFRDSYNSPLHF.

This chain joins TRBV3-1 (or the pseudogene TRBV3-2) and TRBJ1-2, with D uncertain. This CDR3 comprises 15 residues. CDR1 is LGHDT, CDR2 YNNKEL, per germline (reference sequence). V was trimmed by 0 bases and J by 7 bases, leaving 15 bases between them. For the CDR3, the DNA is TGTGCCAGCAGCCAAGAAAACGCAGGTCGCGTTGGCTACACCTTC. Translating gives CASSQENAGRVGYTF.

The chain employs TRBV21-1 and TRBJ2-3; the D call of TRBD2 is as the table states it, not checked on the DNA. TRBV21-1 is termed a pseudogene. The CDR3 is made up of 19 amino acids. The CDR3 sequence is CASSKADPQRELSTDTQYF. As DNA, the CDR3 is TGTGCCAGCAGCAAAGCAGATCCCCAGCGGGAGCTGAGCACAGATACGCAGTATTTT.

CDR3 coding DNA: TGCGCCAGCAGTGTGGTGGCAGCACGGAGCGCAAACACTGAAGCTTTCTTT. This sequence encodes CASSVVAARSANTEAFF. The chain uses TRBV10-2 and TRBJ1-1; D gene unclear. CDR1 and CDR2 from the germline V gene are WSHSY and SAAADI. The germline V and J ends were trimmed by 4 bases and 2 bases, with 20 bases remaining between them. The length of the CDR3 is 17 residues.

This chain uses TRBV7-9 with TRBJ2-1; TRBD2 aligns across 9 bases. CDR1 and CDR2 from the germline V gene are SEHNR and FQNEAQ (reference sequence). The ends lost 8 bases at V and 8 bases at J; junction bases unmatched: 7. The CDR3 covers 13 residues. CDR3 DNA sequence: TGTGCCAGCGGTCCTAGCGGGATGTATGAGCAGTTCTTC. Translation: CASGPSGMYEQFF. The whole variable domain, remainder taken from reference TRBV7-9 and TRBJ2-1, is DTGVSQNPRHKITKRGQNVTFRCDPISEHNRLYWYRQTLGQGPEFLTYFQNEAQLEKSRLLSDRFSAERPKGSFSTLEIQRTEQGDSAMYLCASGPSGMYEQFFGPGTRLTVL.

The chain couples TRBV7-9 to TRBJ1-5; 7 bases fit TRBD1. The CDR3 has 13 amino acids. With V trimmed by 5 bases and J by 10 bases, 8 bases remained unmatched. Germline V gene lookup returns CDR1 SEHNR and CDR2 FQNEAQ (reference sequence). The CDR3 region has the DNA TGTGCCAGCAGCGAAGACAGGGTGGGACCCCAGCATTTT. It encodes CASSEDRVGPQHF.

The V call is TRBV4-3, the J call TRBJ2-1; 10 nucleotides match TRBD1. The junction had 4 bases not matched to a gene; V was cut back by 4 bases and J by 4 bases. This CDR3 is built from 15 residues. Germline CDR1 LGHNA, CDR2 YSLEER. CDR3 sequence (DNA): TGCGCCAGCAGCCTGGGACAGGGGATATACAATGAGCAGTTCTTC. Encoded protein: CASSLGQGIYNEQFF.

The chain carries TRBV30 and TRBJ1-1; D remains ambiguous. Germline lookup yields CDR1 GTSNPN and CDR2 SVGIG (reference sequence). The CDR3 length is 15 residues. V was clipped by 8 bases and J by 0 bases, with 19 bases between them. The CDR3 DNA follows: TGTGCCACTGAGCGGGGAACCGAGATGAACACTGAAGCTTTCTTT. It codes for CATERGTEMNTEAFF.

This clone appeared once. The CDR3 nucleotides are TGTGCCAGCAGCCCCCGACCGGGGGGGCGTCTGGGCTCTGGGGCCAACGTCCTGACTTTC. Its protein is CASSPRPGGRLGSGANVLTF. This chain connects TRBV7-8 to TRBJ2-6, with 8 bases that match TRBD2. This CDR3 is built from 20 residues. Trimming at V came to 5 bases and at J to 0 bases, leaving 15 bases not matched to a gene. The V gene's germline CDR1 is SGHVS and CDR2 FQNEAQ. The variable domain in full, completed from reference TRBV7-8 and TRBJ2-6, reads GAGVSQSPRYKVAKRGQDVALRCDPISGHVSLFWYQQALGQGPEFLTYFQNEAQLDKSGLPSDRFFAERPEGSVSTLKIQRTQQEDSAVYLCASSPRPGGRLGSGANVLTFGAGSRLTVL.

This rearrangement joins TRBV5-1 to TRBJ1-1; D is possibly TRBD1 (6 bases). The V end was cut by 4 bases, the J end by 0 bases, with 10 bases between. The CDR3 has 14 residues. Germline V gives CDR1 SGHRS, CDR2 YFSETQ. The CDR3 DNA is TGCGCCAGCAGCGTGGACAGCATGAACACTGAAGCTTTCTTT. Translating gives CASSVDSMNTEAFF.

The chain carries TRBV3-1 (or the pseudogene TRBV3-2) and TRBJ1-5; no clear D. The CDR3 runs 13 residues. V was clipped by 0 bases and J by 8 bases, with 8 bases between them. CDR1 LGHDT and CDR2 YNNKEL come from the germline V gene (reference sequence). The CDR3 is CASSQDSGKPQHF. For the CDR3, the DNA is TGTGCCAGCAGCCAAGATAGCGGCAAGCCCCAGCATTTT.

The chain joins TRBV30 to TRBJ1-6, with D perhaps matching TRBD1 (5 bases). Trimming took off 2 bases at V and 0 bases at J, with 8 bases between the two ends. Germline CDR1 and CDR2: GTSNPN and SVGIG (reference sequence). The length of the CDR3 is 15 residues. CDR3 sequence: CAWSLGGSYNSPLHF. DNA of the CDR3: TGTGCCTGGAGTCTCGGGGGCTCCTATAATTCACCCCTCCACTTT.

The V call is TRBV7-8, the J call TRBJ2-5, with 11 bases aligning to TRBD1. V shed 2 bases and J 1 base; nucleotides not matched to a gene: 18. CDR1 is SGHVS, CDR2 FQNEAQ, per germline. This CDR3 is built from 21 residues. CDR3 region: CASSLRTGGTSGQHIQETQYF. In nucleotides, the CDR3 is TGTGCCAGCAGCTTACGGACAGGGGGCACTAGCGGTCAACACATCCAAGAGACCCAGTACTTC.

This clone was counted once. The chain has TRBV15 and TRBJ2-4; 15 bases map to TRBD2. CDR1 and CDR2 (germline): LNHNV, YYDKDF (reference sequence). V shed 0 bases and J 8 bases; nucleotides not matched to a gene: 11. The length of the CDR3 is 19 residues. The CDR3 DNA is TGTGCCACCAGCAGAGATCGTTGGGGACTAGCGGGAGGTGGGGACATTCAGTACTTC. It translates to CATSRDRWGLAGGGDIQYF.

The chain is built from TRBV6-1 and TRBJ2-1; D might be TRBD2 (5 bases). The length of the CDR3 is 16 residues. Germline CDR1 reads MNHNS; CDR2 reads SASEGT. The V end lost 2 bases, the J end lost 2 bases, and 13 bases lay between the germline ends. DNA for the CDR3: TGTGCCAGCAGTGAACGAGGACTTAGCCCCTACAATGAGCAGTTCTTC. Translating gives CASSERGLSPYNEQFF.

V is TRBV12-5 and J is TRBJ2-3; TRBD2 agrees at 10 bases. Germline V gene lookup returns CDR1 LGHNT and CDR2 FRNRAP. There are 15 residues in the CDR3. The V segment lost 6 bases and the J segment 3 bases; nucleotides outside the gene matches: 6. The CDR3 loop reads CASGPLAGMTDTQYF. The CDR3 coding sequence is TGTGCTAGTGGCCCACTAGCGGGAATGACAGATACGCAGTATTTT.

The rearrangement joins TRBV6-5 to TRBJ1-2; 8 bases fit TRBD1. The germline V gene has CDR1 MNHEY and CDR2 SVGAGI. This CDR3 comprises 13 residues. With 6 bases clipped from V and 8 bases from J, the junction kept 8 bases outside the gene matches. As DNA, the CDR3 is TGTGCCAGCAGACCCGACAGGGGTAGCGGCTACACCTTC. Translated, it gives CASRPDRGSGYTF.

This chain uses TRBV2 with TRBJ1-5; D might be TRBD1 (6 bases). V lost 7 bases and J lost 1, with 8 bases in between. Germline V gene data show CDR1 as SNHLY and CDR2 as FYNNEI. This CDR3 has 13 amino acids. The CDR3 here is CASTQGSNQPQHF. The CDR3 DNA reads as TGTGCCAGCACACAGGGAAGCAATCAGCCCCAGCATTTT.

Written as DNA, the CDR3 is TGTGCCAGCAGCTTAGATAGTCGGGGAGTGGGCACAGATACGCAGTATTTT. Encoded protein: CASSLDSRGVGTDTQYF. The chain couples TRBV11-2 to TRBJ2-3, with D maybe TRBD2 (5 bases). V was shortened by 0 bases and J by 1 base, with 14 bases between the two germline ends. CDR1 and CDR2 from the germline V gene are SGHAT and FQNNGV. The CDR3 covers 17 residues.

V is TRBV10-2 and J is TRBJ2-1; 13 nucleotides agree with TRBD2. With 5 bases clipped from V and 0 bases from J, the junction kept 4 bases outside the gene matches. Germline assignment: CDR1 WSHSY and CDR2 SAAADI. This CDR3 is 17 amino acids long. The CDR3 here is CASSTGLAGASYNEQFF. CDR3 DNA: TGCGCCAGCAGTACTGGACTAGCGGGAGCCTCCTACAATGAGCAGTTCTTC.

The chain recombines TRBV7-2 with TRBJ2-1; 9 bases match TRBD2. The CDR3 runs to 13 residues. The ends lost 8 bases at V and 9 bases at J; junction bases unmatched: 8. CDR1 is SGHTA, CDR2 FQGNSA, per germline. CDR3 region: CASSAGGRIEQFF. The CDR3 DNA is TGTGCCAGCTCGGCGGGAGGGCGGATTGAGCAGTTCTTC.

This clone was seen more than once but under ten times. The chain combines TRBV19 with TRBJ1-3, with a weak D call TRBD1 (5 bases). The CDR3 has 15 residues. Germline V gene lookup returns CDR1 LNHDA and CDR2 SQIVND (reference sequence). Trimming pared 6 bases from V and 0 bases from J, leaving 12 bases between. CDR3 DNA sequence: TGTGCCAGTAGGGTACAGGCCGCCTCTGGAAACACCATATATTTT. It codes for CASRVQAASGNTIYF.

J is TRBJ2-5 and V is TRBV15; 8 nucleotides line up with TRBD1. Germline assignment: CDR1 LNHNV and CDR2 YYDKDF (reference sequence). The V and J ends lost 5 bases and 5 bases, in that order; junction bases with no gene match: 13. The CDR3 is 16 residues long. The CDR3 sequence is CATSGDRLTWGETQYF. The CDR3 DNA reads as TGTGCCACCAGCGGGGACAGGCTAACTTGGGGGGAGACCCAGTACTTC. Combining the CDR3 with reference TRBV15 and TRBJ2-5 gives the whole variable domain DAMVIQNPRYQVTQFGKPVTLSCSQTLNHNVMYWYQQKSSQAPKLLFHYYDKDFNNEADTPDNFQSRRPNTSFCFLDIRSPGLGDTAMYLCATSGDRLTWGETQYFGPGTRLLVL.

This chain links TRBV19 with TRBJ1-6; 9 nucleotides agree with TRBD1. Unmatched junction bases numbered 5, after V lost 9 bases and J lost 5 bases. This CDR3 is built from 14 residues. CDR1 and CDR2 from the germline V gene are LNHDA and SQIVND (reference sequence). The CDR3 nucleotides are TGTGCCAGCACGGACAGGGGCCATAATTCACCCCTCCACTTT. Translated, it gives CASTDRGHNSPLHF.